A selection of T cell receptor beta chains follows, all from one sample in a study of cytomegalovirus exposure and HLA in healthy donors. Assay: immunoSEQ multiplex PCR; the TCRdb copy retains only in-frame clones and omits some. The sample gives under 95,000 clones, approximately 7.7% of which show up once; 2.3% is in the top ten. Material for sequencing was PBMCs. The receptor set was obtained from a man aged 50-60 years in good health and CMV-seronegative. CDR3s include the opening cysteine and the closing phenylalanine or tryptophan. Each record gives: V gene, D gene, J gene, clone size, CDR3 protein, CDR3 DNA. D genes are given only for firm matches. Clone size appears in some rows only: once, few, many, or a class for an expanded clone.

TRBV7-6	.	TRBJ2-5	few	CASSLFRGETQYF	TGTGCCAGCAGCTTATTCAGGGGTGAGACCCAGTACTTC
TRBV11-2	.	TRBJ1-1	few	CASSPFGQSNTEAFF	TGTGCCAGCAGCCCGTTTGGACAGTCGAACACTGAAGCTTTCTTT
TRBV9	.	TRBJ2-3	.	CASSVETRDTDTQYF	TGTGCCAGCAGCGTAGAAACCCGGGACACCGATACGCAGTATTTT
TRBV28	.	TRBJ1-5	few	CASSWGAVSNQPQHF	TGTGCCAGCAGTTGGGGAGCAGTTAGCAATCAGCCCCAGCATTTT
TRBV19	TRBD1	TRBJ1-5	few	CASSVTQGLQGDQPQHF	TGTGCCAGTAGTGTAACCCAGGGACTTCAGGGGGATCAGCCCCAACATTTT
TRBV7-2	.	TRBJ2-7	few	CASSSSGLFYEQYF	TGTGCCAGCAGCTCATCGGGACTCTTCTACGAGCAGTACTTC
TRBV5-1	.	TRBJ1-2	few	CASSLLVGLETKGGYTF	TGCGCCAGCAGCTTACTCGTAGGACTGGAGACGAAGGGTGGCTACACCTTC
TRBV9	.	TRBJ2-3	few	CASSVELRGDTQYF	TGTGCCAGCAGCGTAGAACTACGGGGAGATACGCAGTATTTT
TRBV19	TRBD1	TRBJ1-2	many	CASSIPGTGVGYTF	TGTGCCAGTAGTATCCCAGGGACAGGGGTCGGCTACACCTTC
TRBV6-5	TRBD2	TRBJ2-7	.	CASRILAGAYEQYF	TGTGCCAGCAGAATACTAGCGGGGGCCTACGAGCAGTACTTC
TRBV5-1	.	TRBJ2-5	few	CASSLDTAQETQYF	TGCGCCAGCAGCCTGGACACCGCCCAAGAGACCCAGTACTTC
TRBV7-3	.	TRBJ2-2	few	CASSSGITGELFF	TGTGCCAGCAGCTCAGGGATCACCGGGGAGCTGTTTTTT
TRBV19	.	TRBJ2-1	few	CASKPGLSYNEQFF	TGTGCCAGTAAACCGGGACTTTCCTACAATGAGCAGTTCTTC
TRBV20-1	TRBD1	TRBJ1-2	.	CSAAGGWGYTF	TGCAGTGCTGCAGGGGGCTGGGGCTACACCTTC
TRBV5-4	.	TRBJ2-7	.	CASSVGEAYEQYF	TGTGCCAGCAGCGTGGGGGAGGCCTACGAGCAGTACTTC
TRBV6-4	.	TRBJ2-1	.	CASSDTYNEQFF	TGTGCCAGCAGTGACACTTACAATGAGCAGTTCTTC
TRBV13	.	TRBJ2-7	.	CASSSLGEQYF	TGTGCCAGCTCCTCTCTCGGCGAGCAGTACTTC
TRBV28	TRBD1	TRBJ2-7	.	CASSNWTGGNSYEQYF	TGTGCCAGCAGCAACTGGACAGGGGGCAACTCCTACGAGCAGTACTTC
TRBV5-6	TRBD2	TRBJ2-1	.	CASSLMKSGGRTNEQFF	TGTGCCAGCAGCTTAATGAAGAGCGGGGGGAGGACGAATGAGCAGTTCTTC
TRBV11-2	TRBD2	TRBJ2-5	few	CASSLGVAGGPEETQYF	TGTGCCAGCAGCTTAGGGGTAGCGGGAGGGCCCGAGGAGACCCAGTACTTC
TRBV6-5	.	TRBJ2-3	.	CASRWDTTDTQYF	TGTGCCAGCAGGTGGGACACCACAGATACGCAGTATTTT
TRBV18	.	TRBJ2-5	.	CASSSDQETQYF	TGTGCCAGCTCATCAGATCAAGAGACCCAGTACTTC
TRBV5-6	.	TRBJ1-3	few	CASRGSGNTIYF	TGTGCCAGCCGGGGGTCTGGAAACACCATATATTTT
TRBV4-2	.	TRBJ1-1	few	CASSQTRDKRHTEAFF	TGTGCCAGCAGCCAAACCCGGGACAAAAGGCACACTGAAGCTTTCTTT
TRBV5-1	.	TRBJ2-2	few	CASRRSAGEGGELFF	TGCGCCAGCAGACGATCGGCAGGGGAGGGCGGGGAGCTGTTTTTT
TRBV7-6	.	TRBJ1-5	few	CASSSTGFNQPQHF	TGTGCCAGCAGCTCTACAGGCTTCAATCAGCCCCAGCATTTT
TRBV29-1	.	TRBJ2-7	few	CSVEAVTRTGASYEQYF	TGCAGCGTTGAAGCCGTGACCCGGACGGGAGCCTCCTACGAGCAGTACTTC
TRBV30	.	TRBJ1-4	.	CAWSVKGYEKLFF	TGTGCCTGGAGTGTAAAGGGGTATGAAAAACTGTTTTTT